The 27 T cell receptor beta chains in this list originate from one sample, sequenced in a study of CD8+ T cells in alopecia areata. Following extraction, RNA underwent reverse transcription to cDNA, which served as the sequencing template. The method was immunoSEQ multiplex PCR; TCRdb's version includes in-frame clones alone and lacks a portion of them. This table has about 150,000 clones, under 60% appearing once. The source was CD4+ T cells sorted from blood, collected at week 0. The source is a human donor with alopecia areata.

A few counts support this clone. The chain carries TRBV15 and TRBJ1-2; a possible D gene is TRBD1 (5 bases). The V gene lost 0 bases and the J gene lost 4 bases, with 18 bases spanning the gap. The CDR3 has 17 residues. In germline, CDR1 is LNHNV, CDR2 YYDKDF (reference sequence). The chain's CDR3 is CATSRDQRRGSPYGYTF. The CDR3 DNA follows: TGTGCCACCAGCAGAGATCAACGGAGGGGCAGCCCCTATGGCTACACCTTC.

This clone has just a few counts. An end of the junction differs from the germline gene, which may be a read error. V and J are TRBV7-7 and TRBJ1-1; D ambiguous. The CDR3 spans 10 residues. Germline V CDR1 and CDR2: SSHAT, FNYEAQ (reference sequence). Here the CDR3 DNA reads TGTGCTAGCAGCTTAAGGGAAGCTTTCTTT. It codes for CASSLREAFF.

The chain couples TRBV27 to TRBJ1-5, with D unclear. Germline loops: CDR1 MNHEY, CDR2 SMNVEV (reference sequence). This CDR3 is built from 13 residues. The ends were cut back, 3 bases at V and 0 bases at J, with 3 bases in the middle. DNA for the CDR3: TGTGCCAGCAGTTTTAATAGCAATCAGCCCCAGCATTTT. Protein: CASSFNSNQPQHF.

The rearrangement joins TRBV30 to TRBJ2-5, with 10 bases identical to TRBD1. V lost 8 bases and J lost 2; bases outside the gene matches: 5. The CDR3 runs to 13 residues. In germline, CDR1 is GTSNPN, CDR2 SVGIG (reference sequence). CDR3: CAGDRGRQETQYF. CDR3 bases: TGTGCCGGTGACAGGGGGCGGCAAGAGACCCAGTACTTC.

This chain uses TRBV30 with TRBJ2-7, with a tentative D call TRBD2 (6 bases). The germline CDR1 and CDR2 sequences are GTSNPN and SVGIG (reference sequence). V shed 3 bases and J shed 2 bases, with 20 bases lying between them. The CDR3 contains 16 residues. CDR3 DNA sequence: TGTGCCTGGAGAGGGACTGCGTGGAATACCCCCTACGAGCAGTACTTC. Its protein product is CAWRGTAWNTPYEQYF.

The chain links TRBV9 to TRBJ1-6, with D possibly matching TRBD1 (5 bases). Germline V gives CDR1 SGDLS, CDR2 YYNGEE. V was trimmed by 4 bases and J by 1 base, leaving 9 bases between them. The CDR3 totals 15 residues. The CDR3: CASSSQGSYNSPLHF. CDR3 DNA: TGTGCCAGCAGCTCGCAGGGTTCCTATAATTCACCCCTCCACTTT.

V gene TRBV27 combines with J gene TRBJ1-1; 9 nucleotides agree with TRBD1. The germline gives CDR1 MNHEY, CDR2 SMNVEV (reference sequence). CDR3 length equals 15 residues. Trimming cost V 8 bases and J 3 bases; bases outside gene matches: 10. The CDR3 loop reads CASQSLTGGYTEAFF. Written as DNA, the CDR3 is TGTGCCAGCCAGTCCCTGACAGGGGGATACACTGAAGCTTTCTTT.

This rearrangement joins TRBV6-5 to TRBJ1-3, with D hard to call. Germline-derived CDR1 and CDR2 are MNHEY and SVGAGI. The CDR3 runs to 12 residues. Between the trimmed V and J ends, which lost 4 bases and 4 bases, there was a span of 5 bases. The CDR3 nucleotides read TGTGCCAGCAGTTCCGGGGGAAACACCATATATTTT. It encodes CASSSGGNTIYF.

This clone turned up a few times. At one of its ends the junction is not consistent with the germline gene, which may arise from a read error. This chain uses TRBV10-3 with TRBJ2-5, with TRBD2 as a possible D gene (8 bases). The CDR3 sequence is 15 residues long. CDR1 is ENHRY and CDR2 is SYGVKD in the germline V gene. The CDR3 loop reads CASSFSGDRLETQYF. The CDR3 coding sequence is TGTGCCAGCAGTTTTAGCGGGGACAGATTAGAGACCCAGTACTTC.

The chain combines TRBV10-1 with TRBJ2-3, with TRBD1 matching over 12 bases. Germline loops: CDR1 WNHNN, CDR2 SYGVQD (reference sequence). CDR3 length: 16 amino acids. V dropped 4 bases and J dropped 4; count of bases not matched to a gene: 6. CDR3 in amino acids: CASSVGDRGPADTQYF. The DNA for the CDR3 is TGCGCCAGCAGTGTTGGGGACAGGGGGCCAGCAGATACGCAGTATTTT.

The V gene is TRBV30, the J gene TRBJ1-1; D not certain. V lost 1 base and J lost 3, with 6 bases in between. The CDR3 length is 12 residues. Looked up from germline, CDR1 is GTSNPN and CDR2 is SVGIG (reference sequence). CDR3 in amino acids: CAWSEPDTEAFF. The DNA for the CDR3 is TGTGCCTGGAGTGAGCCGGACACTGAAGCTTTCTTT.

This clone occurred a few times. The chain is built from TRBV4-2 and TRBJ2-7; TRBD1 agrees at 8 bases. CDR3 length: 15 residues. Trimming at V came to 1 base and at J to 2 bases, leaving 4 bases not matched to a gene. CDR1 is LGHNA and CDR2 is YNFKEQ in the germline V gene. DNA of the CDR3: TGTGCCAGCAGCCAAGTCCCAGGGGGCCCCTACGAGCAGTACTTC. Amino acid sequence: CASSQVPGGPYEQYF.

In DNA form, the CDR3 reads TGCGCCAGCACCAATATAGTGGGCACTGAAGCTTTCTTT. Translation: CASTNIVGTEAFF. The chain links TRBV5-1 to TRBJ1-1; D uncertain. CDR3 size: 13 residues. The V gene lost 6 bases and the J gene lost 4 bases, with 13 bases spanning the gap. Germline-derived CDR1 and CDR2 are SGHRS and YFSETQ.

This clone was picked up a small number of times. This sequence joins TRBV5-1 and TRBJ1-5; D remains ambiguous. There are 14 residues in the CDR3. CDR1 is SGHRS, CDR2 YFSETQ, per germline. The V end lost 4 bases, the J end lost 6 bases, and 14 bases lay between the germline ends. Here the CDR3 DNA reads TGCGCCAGCAGCCGTGAAGCAGGCGGTCAGCCCCAGCATTTT. Its protein product is CASSREAGGQPQHF.

The V gene is TRBV10-3, the J gene TRBJ1-2; a possible D gene is TRBD1 (5 bases). This CDR3 is 16 amino acids long. Germline CDR1 and CDR2: ENHRY and SYGVKD. With 3 bases removed from V and 1 base from J, the gap between germline ends came to 15 bases. The CDR3 DNA is TGTGCCATCAGTGACGTCCAGGGTCGGGGTAACTATGGCTACACCTTC. This translates into CAISDVQGRGNYGYTF.

The chain combines TRBV18 with TRBJ2-1; unclear D gene. CDR1 KGHSH and CDR2 LQKENI come from the germline V gene. V lost 1 base and J lost 10, with 14 bases in between. The CDR3 is made up of 14 amino acids. CDR3 region: CASSPQESLKEQFF. The CDR3 bases are TGTGCCAGCTCACCACAGGAGAGTCTCAAAGAGCAGTTCTTC.

The chain's CDR3 is CASSLDRNTEAFF. The CDR3 nucleotides read TGTGCCAGCAGCCTGGACAGGAACACTGAAGCTTTCTTT. The rearrangement joins TRBV6-5 to TRBJ1-1; D is perhaps TRBD1 (6 bases). The germline V gene encodes CDR1 MNHEY and CDR2 SVGAGI. The germline V and J ends were trimmed by 6 bases and 1 base, with 9 bases remaining between them. The CDR3 consists of 13 residues.

The J gene is TRBJ2-7, the V gene TRBV7-6; D is perhaps TRBD2 (5 bases). V was cut by 3 bases and J by 0 bases, with 9 bases left in between. This CDR3 has 14 amino acids. Germline V lookup: CDR1 SGHVS, CDR2 FNYEAQ. DNA of the CDR3: TGTGCCAGCAGCTTGGAGGTTTCCTCCTACGAGCAGTACTTC. This translates into CASSLEVSSYEQYF.

The chain uses TRBV29-1 and TRBJ1-4; the D is unclear. The V end lost 4 bases, the J end lost 8 bases, and 5 bases lay between the germline ends. The CDR3 sequence is 10 residues long. Germline values: CDR1 SQVTM, CDR2 ANQGSEA. The CDR3 loop is CSVAKEKLFF. For the CDR3, the DNA is TGCAGCGTTGCGAAGGAAAAACTGTTTTTT.

There are a few counts of this clone. CDR3 loop: CSGRAGTAFF. The CDR3 region has the DNA TGCAGCGGGAGGGCAGGGACAGCTTTCTTT. The chain recombines TRBV29-1 with TRBJ1-1; a possible D gene is TRBD1 (5 bases). The germline V and J ends were trimmed by 7 bases and 10 bases, with 13 bases remaining between them. Germline V CDR1 and CDR2: SQVTM, ANQGSEA. There are 10 residues in the CDR3.

This clone was recorded a few times. The chain employs TRBV9 and TRBJ2-3; 13 nucleotides line up with TRBD2. From germline, CDR1 is SGDLS and CDR2 YYNGEE. The V gene end was trimmed by 0 bases and the J gene end by 5 bases; junction bases not matched to a gene: 6. CDR3 length: 17 amino acids. DNA for the CDR3: TGTGCCAGCAGCGTAGGTCCCGGGACTAGCGGGAAAGATACGCAGTATTTT. Its translation is CASSVGPGTSGKDTQYF. The full variable domain, completed using reference TRBV9 and TRBJ2-3, is DSGVTQTPKHLITATGQRVTLRCSPRSGDLSVYWYQQSLDQGLQFLIQYYNGEERAKGNILERFSAQQFPDLHSELNLSSLELGDSALYFCASSVGPGTSGKDTQYFGPGTRLTVL.

This clone was found a few times. This chain links TRBV5-1 with TRBJ2-1; no definite D call. This CDR3 spans 13 amino acids. V lost 1 base, J lost 8 bases, and 10 bases lay in between. Germline values: CDR1 SGHRS, CDR2 YFSETQ. CDR3 residues: CASSLYPRDEQFF. CDR3 bases: TGCGCCAGCAGCTTGTATCCAAGGGATGAGCAGTTCTTC. Looking up the rest from reference TRBV5-1 and TRBJ2-1 gives the full variable domain: KAGVTQTPRYLIKTRGQQVTLSCSPISGHRSVSWYQQTPGQGLQFLFEYFSETQRNKGNFPGRFSGRQFSNSRSEMNVSTLELGDSALYLCASSLYPRDEQFFGPGTRLTVL.

The gene calls are TRBV7-9 and TRBJ2-2; a possible D gene is TRBD1 (6 bases). V gave up 0 bases and J gave up 7 bases, with 12 bases separating them. The CDR3 is 15 amino acids. Per the germline V gene, CDR1 is SEHNR and CDR2 is FQNEAQ (reference sequence). The CDR3 loop reads CASSLAQGTGGELFF. The CDR3 region has the DNA TGTGCCAGCAGCTTAGCGCAGGGGACGGGCGGGGAGCTGTTTTTT.

The chain couples TRBV7-9 to TRBJ1-6, with 11 bases that match TRBD1. CDR1 SEHNR and CDR2 FQNEAQ come from the germline V gene (reference sequence). With V trimmed by 4 bases and J by 9 bases, 5 bases remained unmatched. The CDR3 extends over 15 amino acids. CDR3 sequence (DNA): TGTGCCAGCAGCTCGGGCGGGACAGGGGGTTCACCCCTCCACTTT. It specifies CASSSGGTGGSPLHF. Complete variable domain (other parts from reference TRBV7-9 and TRBJ1-6): DTGVSQNPRHKITKRGQNVTFRCDPISEHNRLYWYRQTLGQGPEFLTYFQNEAQLEKSRLLSDRFSAERPKGSFSTLEIQRTEQGDSAMYLCASSSGGTGGSPLHFGNGTRLTVT.

The chain is built from TRBV7-2 and TRBJ2-5, with D tentatively TRBD2 (6 bases). The V end lost 5 bases, the J end lost 3 bases, and 19 bases lay between the germline ends. The CDR3 runs to 16 residues. In germline, CDR1 is SGHTA, CDR2 FQGNSA. CDR3 protein: CASSRGWGTAKETQYF. As DNA, the CDR3 is TGTGCCAGCAGCCGCGGTTGGGGGACTGCGAAAGAGACCCAGTACTTC.

J is TRBJ2-3 and V is TRBV6-5, with 7 bases aligning to TRBD1. The germline V gene encodes CDR1 MNHEY and CDR2 SVGAGI. This CDR3 region has 14 residues. J was trimmed by 3 bases and V by 2 bases; bases with no gene match: 2. The DNA for the CDR3 is TGTGCCAGCAGTTACAGGGGGCAGACAGATACGCAGTATTTT. It yields the protein CASSYRGQTDTQYF.

This clone was seen more than once but under ten times. The chain links TRBV10-3 to TRBJ2-1; 12 nucleotides agree with TRBD1. With V trimmed by 9 bases and J by 7 bases, 7 bases remained unmatched. CDR1 and CDR2 (germline): ENHRY, SYGVKD. The CDR3 spans 14 residues. CDR3 coding DNA: TGTGCCATTTCGGGACAGGGGGCCGAGAATGAGCAGTTCTTC. It yields the protein CAISGQGAENEQFF.